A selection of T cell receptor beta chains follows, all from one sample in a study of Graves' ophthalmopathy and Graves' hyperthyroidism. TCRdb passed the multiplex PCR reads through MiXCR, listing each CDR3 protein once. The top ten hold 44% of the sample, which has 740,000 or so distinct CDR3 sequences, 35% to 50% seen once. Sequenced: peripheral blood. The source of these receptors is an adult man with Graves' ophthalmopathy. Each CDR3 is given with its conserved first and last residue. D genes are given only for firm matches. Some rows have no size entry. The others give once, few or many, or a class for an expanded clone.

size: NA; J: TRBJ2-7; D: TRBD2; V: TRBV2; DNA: TGTGCCAGCAGCCCGGGACTAGCGGGAGGAGGTGAGCAGTACTTC; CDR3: CASSPGLAGGGEQYF
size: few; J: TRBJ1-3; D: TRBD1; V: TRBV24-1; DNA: TGTGCCACCAGTGACCCAGGGACAGGGGGGAACACCATATATTTT; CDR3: CATSDPGTGGNTIYF
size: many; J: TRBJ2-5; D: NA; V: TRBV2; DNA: TGTGCCAGCATTGACCAGGCCCAAGAGACCCAGTACTTC; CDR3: CASIDQAQETQYF
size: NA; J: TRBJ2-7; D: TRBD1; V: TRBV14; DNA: TGTGCCAGCAGTTACGGTCTCCGGACAGGGTATTACGAGCAGTACTTC; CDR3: CASSYGLRTGYYEQYF
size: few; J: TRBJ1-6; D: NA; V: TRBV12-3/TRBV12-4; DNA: TGTGCCAGCAGTTCAGTATTCAGGGAGTCCAATTCACCCCTCCACTTT; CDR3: CASSSVFRESNSPLHF
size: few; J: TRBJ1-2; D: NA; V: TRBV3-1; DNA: TGTGCCAGCAGCCAGAGTATGCGGACAGCACATATCTATGGCTACACCTTC; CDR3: CASSQSMRTAHIYGYTF
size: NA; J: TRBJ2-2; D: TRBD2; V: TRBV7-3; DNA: TGTGCCAGCAGACGAGGGACTAGCGGGAGGGGCACCGGGGAGCTGTTTTTT; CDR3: CASRRGTSGRGTGELFF
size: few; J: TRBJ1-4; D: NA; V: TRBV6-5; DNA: TGTGCCAGCAGTTACCTATTACCGGGACACTCAACTAATGAAAAACTGTTTTTT; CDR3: CASSYLLPGHSTNEKLFF
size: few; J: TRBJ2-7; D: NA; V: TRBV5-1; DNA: TGCGCCAGCAGACTGTTAGGGACCTACGAGCAGTACTTC; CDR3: CASRLLGTYEQYF
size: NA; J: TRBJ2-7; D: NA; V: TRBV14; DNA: TGTGCCAGCAGCCAATTAGACACCTTCTACGAGCAGTACTTC; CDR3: CASSQLDTFYEQYF
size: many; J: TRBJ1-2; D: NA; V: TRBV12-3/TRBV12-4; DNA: TGTGCCAGCGGACAACAGCGCAACTATGGCTACACCTTC; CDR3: CASGQQRNYGYTF
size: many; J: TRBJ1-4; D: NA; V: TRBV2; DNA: TGTGCCAGCACCGGAGTGGACCTAACTAATGAAAAACTGTTTTTT; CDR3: CASTGVDLTNEKLFF
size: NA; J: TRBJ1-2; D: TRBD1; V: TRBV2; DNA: TGTGCCGGCAGTCCGGGACAGGGGGCTAAAGGCTACACCTTC; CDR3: CAGSPGQGAKGYTF
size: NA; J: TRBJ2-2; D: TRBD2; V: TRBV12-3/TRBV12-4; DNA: TGTGCCAGCAGTTTTAGCGGGAGAAGGACCGGGGAGCTGTTTTTT; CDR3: CASSFSGRRTGELFF
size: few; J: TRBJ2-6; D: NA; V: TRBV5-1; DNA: TGCGCCAGCAGCCCGAAGGACAGCTCTGGGGCCAACGTCCTGACTTTC; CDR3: CASSPKDSSGANVLTF
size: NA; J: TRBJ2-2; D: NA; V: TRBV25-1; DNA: TGTGCCAGCAGTGTTTATAGCGGGGAGCTGTTTTTT; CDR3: CASSVYSGELFF
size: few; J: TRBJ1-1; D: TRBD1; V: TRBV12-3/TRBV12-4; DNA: TGTGCCAGCAGAGGGGGGACAGGGGACCCGAGATACACTGAAGCTTTCTTT; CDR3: CASRGGTGDPRYTEAFF
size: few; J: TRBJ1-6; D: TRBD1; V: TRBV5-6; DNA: TGTGCCAGCAGCTTGACGGGACAGGGAAGGCATTCACCCCTCCACTTT; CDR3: CASSLTGQGRHSPLHF
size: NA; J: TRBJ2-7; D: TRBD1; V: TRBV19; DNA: TGTGCCAGTAAAAAAGGACAGGGGAGCCTCGAGCAGTACTTC; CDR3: CASKKGQGSLEQYF
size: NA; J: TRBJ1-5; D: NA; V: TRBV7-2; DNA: TGTGCCAGCAGCGGGATTTATAGCAATCAGCCCCAGCATTTT; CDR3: CASSGIYSNQPQHF
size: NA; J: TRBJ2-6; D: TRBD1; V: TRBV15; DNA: TGTGCCACCAGCAGGAAAGGGGGCGCGGGCACTGAAGCTTTC; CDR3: CATSRKGGAGTEAF
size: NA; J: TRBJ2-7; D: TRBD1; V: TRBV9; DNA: TGTGCCAGCAGTTCCCTGTCCGGGACAGGGGGAAACGAGCAGTACTTC; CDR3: CASSSLSGTGGNEQYF
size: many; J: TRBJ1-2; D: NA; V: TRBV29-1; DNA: TGCAGCGTTGAAGTCTCGGGGGCTGGCTACACCTTC; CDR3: CSVEVSGAGYTF
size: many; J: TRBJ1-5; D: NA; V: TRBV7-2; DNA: TGTGCCAGCAGCCCGGGGGGTACGGGCGGCATCATGTGGCATTTT; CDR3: CASSPGGTGGIMWHF
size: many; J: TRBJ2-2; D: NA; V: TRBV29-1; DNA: TGCAGCGTTGGCAACACCGGGGAGCTGTTTTTT; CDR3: CSVGNTGELFF
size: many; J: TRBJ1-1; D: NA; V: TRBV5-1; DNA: TGCGCCAGCAGCCACAAGGCTGGGAACACTGAAGCTTTCTTT; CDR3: CASSHKAGNTEAFF
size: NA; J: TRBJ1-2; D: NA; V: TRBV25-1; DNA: TGTGCCAGCAGTGATAGTGCCAGTAAGGGCTACACCTTC; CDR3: CASSDSASKGYTF
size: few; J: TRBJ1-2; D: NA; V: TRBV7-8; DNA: TGTGCCAGCAGCTGGGGTGGAAGGGCGGGCTACACCTTC; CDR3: CASSWGGRAGYTF
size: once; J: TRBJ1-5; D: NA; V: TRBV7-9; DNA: TGTGCCAGCAGCTTAGCCGGCACAGGAGGGCATAGCAATCAGCCCCAGCATTTT; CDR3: CASSLAGTGGHSNQPQHF
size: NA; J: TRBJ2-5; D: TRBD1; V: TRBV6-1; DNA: TGTGCCAGCAGTGAAAGGGCAGGGGGACGTGGCCAGTACTTC; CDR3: CASSERAGGRGQYF
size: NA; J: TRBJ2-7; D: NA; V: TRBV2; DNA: TGTGCCAGCAGTGTAGGGACCCCAAGCTCCTACGAGCAGTACTTC; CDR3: CASSVGTPSSYEQYF
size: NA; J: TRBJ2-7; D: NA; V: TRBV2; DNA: TGTGCCAGCAGTGGGAGCCCGGGGGACGAGCAGTACTTC; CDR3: CASSGSPGDEQYF
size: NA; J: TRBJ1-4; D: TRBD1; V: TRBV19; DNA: TGTGCCACGGGCTCGACAGGGCGATCTAATGAAAAACTGTTTTTT; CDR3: CATGSTGRSNEKLFF
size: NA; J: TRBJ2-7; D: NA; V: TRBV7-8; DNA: TGTGCCAGCAGCTTAGGACAGGGAGGGAACACCTACGAGCAGTACTTC; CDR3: CASSLGQGGNTYEQYF